Each of the 30 T cell receptor beta chains below was sequenced from the same sample in a study of Graves' ophthalmopathy and Graves' hyperthyroidism. Amplification targeted the TCR beta CDR3 regions, with RNA transcripts as the source material. The library came from an HTBI-primed first-round RT-PCR and a second-round multiplex PCR. TCRdb used MiXCR to reprocess the multiplex PCR reads, holding one entry per CDR3 protein. The table has about 740,000 distinct CDR3 sequences, approximately 40% seen once. Sequencing was done on a sample of peripheral blood. All receptors come from an adult man with Graves' ophthalmopathy.

This clonotype turned up a few times. The chain couples TRBV6-1 to TRBJ2-7; D is possibly TRBD2 (5 bases). V lost 10 bases, J lost 4 bases, and 14 bases lay in between. The V gene's germline CDR1 is MNHNS and CDR2 SASEGT. The length of the CDR3 is 12 residues. The DNA of the CDR3 is TGTGCCATCCACAAAGGAGGTTACGAGCAGTACTTC. This translates into CAIHKGGYEQYF.

This clonotype occurred a few times. The chain has TRBV7-9 and TRBJ2-6; no clear D gene. The germline V gene has CDR1 SEHNR and CDR2 FQNEAQ (reference sequence). This CDR3 region has 21 residues. Trimming removed 3 bases from V and 0 bases from J, with 24 bases in between. As DNA, the CDR3 is TGTGCCAGCAGCTTGAGTAGAATGGCGGAAGCCCTATTCTCTGGGGCCAACGTCCTGACTTTC. Translation: CASSLSRMAEALFSGANVLTF.

The chain joins TRBV25-1 to TRBJ1-1; TRBD1 agrees at 8 bases. There are 13 residues in the CDR3. The junction had 5 bases not matched to a gene; V was cut back by 8 bases and J by 3 bases. Germline V gene sequence: CDR1 MGHDK, CDR2 SYGVNS. The CDR3 DNA sequence: TGTGCCAGCTACGGGACAGGCGACACTGAAGCTTTCTTT. Translation gives CASYGTGDTEAFF.

Turning to this clonotype: A read error is possible here, since a much larger clone lies one base away. The chain employs TRBV7-8 and TRBJ1-2; 7 nucleotides align to TRBD1. This CDR3 has 14 residues. CDR1 and CDR2 from the germline V gene are SGHVS and FQNEAQ. CDR3 protein: CASSTGTANCGYTF. CDR3 nucleotide sequence: TGTGCCAGCAGCACCGGGACAGCGAACTGTGGCTACACCTTC.

This clonotype was recorded at least ten times. This rearrangement joins TRBV29-1 to TRBJ1-2, with 8 bases lining up with TRBD1. V trimming: 4 bases; J trimming: 5 bases; junction bases outside the gene matches: 6. CDR1 is SQVTM, CDR2 ANQGSEA, per germline. This CDR3 contains 13 residues. The CDR3 protein is CSVGQGRGYGYTF. CDR3 in DNA: TGCAGCGTTGGACAGGGGCGAGGGTATGGCTACACCTTC.

At least ten counts were recorded for this clonotype. The chain combines TRBV24-1 with TRBJ1-5; D call uncertain. V lost 6 bases to trimming and J lost 4 bases, with 12 bases between them. Germline CDR1 and CDR2: KGHDR and SFDVKD. The CDR3 runs 14 residues. CDR3 residues: CATSSGNPNQPQHF. Here the CDR3 DNA reads TGTGCCACCAGTTCTGGGAATCCAAATCAGCCCCAGCATTTT.

The chain employs TRBV11-2 and TRBJ1-2; TRBD1 might be the D (5 bases). This CDR3 has 19 amino acids. Germline lookup yields CDR1 SGHAT and CDR2 FQNNGV. V was trimmed by 1 base and J by 6 bases, leaving 27 bases between them. This chain's CDR3 is CASSLGSTDTPVLTDGYTF. The CDR3 nucleotides read TGTGCCAGCAGCTTAGGCTCGACGGACACTCCCGTTCTAACCGATGGCTACACCTTC.

This clonotype has a handful of counts. V and J are TRBV5-5 and TRBJ2-7, with 7 bases lining up with TRBD1. V gave up 8 bases and J gave up 0 bases; unmatched junction bases: 11. The CDR3 extends over 15 amino acids. Germline V gene data show CDR1 as SGHKS and CDR2 as YYEKEE (reference sequence). The CDR3 DNA reads as TGTGCCAGTAGTCCGAGACAGGGAACCTCCTACGAGCAGTACTTC. Its translation: CASSPRQGTSYEQYF.

This chain joins TRBV20-1 and TRBJ1-1; TRBD1 aligns across 9 bases. CDR3 size: 15 residues. The V segment lost 4 bases and the J segment 4 bases; nucleotides outside the gene matches: 10. CDR1 is DFQATT and CDR2 is SNEGSKA in the germline V gene (reference sequence). The CDR3 DNA is TGCAGTGCTACTACCGGGACAGGGTTTATCACTGAAGCTTTCTTT. Protein sequence: CSATTGTGFITEAFF.

In its sample, this clonotype was seen a few times. The rearrangement uses TRBV7-8 and TRBJ2-7; D unresolved. Germline values: CDR1 SGHVS, CDR2 FQNEAQ. This CDR3 is built from 14 residues. With 1 base removed from V and 0 bases from J, the gap between germline ends came to 7 bases. The CDR3 nucleotides read TGTGCCAGCAGCTTAGGAGATTTCTCCTACGAGCAGTACTTC. Its translation is CASSLGDFSYEQYF. The whole variable domain, filled in from reference TRBV7-8 and TRBJ2-7, reads GAGVSQSPRYKVAKRGQDVALRCDPISGHVSLFWYQQALGQGPEFLTYFQNEAQLDKSGLPSDRFFAERPEGSVSTLKIQRTQQEDSAVYLCASSLGDFSYEQYFGPGTRLTVT.

Points on this clonotype: A much larger clone differs from this one at a single base, so this may be a read error. The rearrangement joins TRBV28 to TRBJ2-7; no firm D call. This CDR3 region has 12 residues. V was clipped by 5 bases and J by 0 bases, with 5 bases between them. Per the germline V gene, CDR1 is MDHEN and CDR2 is SYDVKM. The CDR3 bases are TGTGCCAGCAGTACAATCTCCTACGAGCAGTACTTC. Translated: CASSTISYEQYF.

This clonotype occurred many times. The chain links TRBV7-2 to TRBJ2-7, with a possible D match to TRBD2 (5 bases). This CDR3 has 13 residues. Germline V lookup: CDR1 SGHTA, CDR2 FQGNSA. The V gene lost 1 base and the J gene lost 4 bases, with 8 bases spanning the gap. The CDR3 DNA is TGTGCCAGCAGCTTAGTCGGGATGTACGAGCAGTACTTC. The encoded protein is CASSLVGMYEQYF.

This clonotype was seen at least ten times. The rearrangement links TRBV12-3 or TRBV12-4 to TRBJ1-1; D remains unclear. The V end lost 8 bases, the J end lost 4 bases, and 11 bases lay between the germline ends. This CDR3 spans 12 amino acids. The CDR3 DNA follows: TGTGCCAGCGACGGGGAGGGCACTGAAGCTTTCTTT. Translation gives CASDGEGTEAFF.

Only a few counts were recorded for this clonotype. The chain recombines TRBV14 with TRBJ1-2, with 10 bases fitting TRBD1. Per germline, CDR1 SGHDN and CDR2 FVKESK. Trimming took 6 bases from V and 5 from J; bases not matched to a gene: 12. The CDR3 runs to 16 residues. DNA of the CDR3: TGTGCCAGCAGATGGACAGGGGGAGGGGGATCATATGGCTACACCTTC. Protein: CASRWTGGGGSYGYTF.

This clonotype was seen repeatedly, ten times or more. CDR3 nucleotides: TGTGCCAGCAGCGCCGGGACAGCTTTCGGTGGCTACACCTTC. Translated, it gives CASSAGTAFGGYTF. The rearrangement uses TRBV7-8 and TRBJ1-2; 7 positions match TRBD1. V trimming: 5 bases; J trimming: 7 bases; junction bases outside the gene matches: 10. Germline CDR1 and CDR2: SGHVS and FQNEAQ. The CDR3 spans 14 residues.

This clonotype was found many times. This chain links TRBV20-1 with TRBJ2-5; D not certain. CDR3 length equals 14 residues. Looked up from germline, CDR1 is DFQATT and CDR2 is SNEGSKA (reference sequence). With 0 bases removed from V and 5 bases from J, the gap between germline ends came to 13 bases. The CDR3 is CSARDPKTGETQYF. The CDR3 DNA follows: TGCAGTGCTAGAGACCCCAAGACGGGTGAGACCCAGTACTTC.

A few counts support this clonotype. The chain links TRBV2 to TRBJ2-2, with 10 bases matching TRBD1. Per the germline V gene, CDR1 is SNHLY and CDR2 is FYNNEI. V trimming: 4 bases; J trimming: 5 bases; junction bases outside the gene matches: 4. The CDR3 runs 15 residues. The CDR3 is CASSVGQGVTGELFF. CDR3 in DNA: TGTGCCAGCAGTGTAGGACAGGGGGTAACCGGGGAGCTGTTTTTT.

The rearrangement joins TRBV20-1 to TRBJ1-5; no definite D call. The CDR3 length is 16 residues. From germline, CDR1 is DFQATT and CDR2 SNEGSKA (reference sequence). V was shortened by 3 bases and J by 2 bases, with 17 bases between the two germline ends. The CDR3: CSARAGGFGGNQPQHF. Here the CDR3 DNA reads TGCAGTGCTAGGGCTGGCGGGTTTGGGGGCAATCAGCCCCAGCATTTT.

A remark on this clonotype: A read error may be the cause here, since a much bigger clone is one base away. The rearrangement joins TRBV7-8 to TRBJ1-3; TRBD1 might be the D (6 bases). Germline V gene sequence: CDR1 SGHVS, CDR2 FQNEAQ. The CDR3 spans 14 residues. The CDR3 sequence is CVSSLARGGNTIYF. The CDR3 coding sequence is TGTGTCAGCAGCTTAGCCAGGGGTGGAAACACCATATATTTT.

This chain uses TRBV9 with TRBJ1-6; TRBD1 agrees at 9 bases. The germline V gene encodes CDR1 SGDLS and CDR2 YYNGEE. J was trimmed by 11 bases and V by 5 bases; bases with no gene match: 8. This CDR3 spans 14 amino acids. CDR3 amino acids: CASSLADRGAPLHF. CDR3 bases: TGTGCCAGCAGTTTAGCGGACAGGGGAGCACCCCTCCACTTT. Variable domain in full (rest from reference TRBV9 and TRBJ1-6): DSGVTQTPKHLITATGQRVTLRCSPRSGDLSVYWYQQSLDQGLQFLIQYYNGEERAKGNILERFSAQQFPDLHSELNLSSLELGDSALYFCASSLADRGAPLHFGNGTRLTVT.

This clonotype was counted at least ten times. The rearrangement uses TRBV12-3 or TRBV12-4 and TRBJ1-1; TRBD1 matches at 8 bases. The junction had 5 bases not matched to a gene; V was cut back by 5 bases and J by 0 bases. This CDR3 region has 15 residues. The CDR3 DNA sequence: TGTGCCAGCAGTCTAGGGGACAGGTTGAACACTGAAGCTTTCTTT. This codes for CASSLGDRLNTEAFF.

The rearrangement uses TRBV20-1 and TRBJ2-5; 7 positions match TRBD2. CDR1 and CDR2 (germline): DFQATT, SNEGSKA (reference sequence). With V trimmed by 3 bases and J by 11 bases, 15 bases remained unmatched. The CDR3 contains 14 residues. CDR3 coding DNA: TGCAGTGCTAGGGGCGGGGGTCCATTATCGTGGCAGTACTTC. Translating it yields CSARGGGPLSWQYF.

Regarding this clonotype: In this CDR3 the conserved last residue, phenylalanine or tryptophan, is missing, so a read error is likely. The chain carries TRBV24-1 and TRBJ1-5; TRBD1 agrees at 7 bases. The CDR3 totals 14 residues. CDR1 is KGHDR and CDR2 is SFDVKD in the germline V gene. In DNA form, the CDR3 reads TGTGCCAGCAGTGACCTGACAGGGATTGAGCCCCAGCATTCT. It is translated as CASSDLTGIEPQHS.

This clonotype was seen repeatedly, ten times or more. The gene calls are TRBV9 and TRBJ1-6, with 9 bases identical to TRBD1. This CDR3 spans 14 amino acids. Germline V gene lookup returns CDR1 SGDLS and CDR2 YYNGEE. Trimming removed 5 bases from V and 7 bases from J; junction bases left unmatched: 4. The CDR3 region has the DNA TGTGCCAGCAGGTGGGACAGGGCAAATTCACCCCTCCACTTT. Encoded protein: CASRWDRANSPLHF.

This clonotype was counted only a few times. The chain is built from TRBV24-1 and TRBJ2-5, with 9 bases matching TRBD2. CDR1 is KGHDR, CDR2 SFDVKD, per germline. The CDR3 is 15 amino acids. V shed 3 bases and J 3 bases; nucleotides not matched to a gene: 4. CDR3 sequence (DNA): TGTGCCACCAGTGATCCGAGCGGGGGGAAAGAGACCCAGTACTTC. Translated, it gives CATSDPSGGKETQYF.

The chain links TRBV20-1 to TRBJ1-1; TRBD1 aligns across 7 bases. The V and J ends lost 4 bases and 0 bases, in that order; junction bases with no gene match: 8. Germline CDR1 DFQATT, CDR2 SNEGSKA (reference sequence). This CDR3 spans 15 amino acids. CDR3 in amino acids: CSAKGTEDLNTEAFF. In DNA form, the CDR3 reads TGCAGTGCTAAGGGGACAGAGGACCTGAACACTGAAGCTTTCTTT.

In its sample, this clonotype was seen many times. This chain links TRBV2 with TRBJ1-2; D remains unclear. The germline V gene encodes CDR1 SNHLY and CDR2 FYNNEI. This CDR3 contains 13 residues. Trimming left V 0 bases short and J 10 bases short, with 12 bases between. The CDR3 region has the DNA TGTGCCAGCAGTGAAGCGAGATTACTGATCTACACCTTC. This gives the protein CASSEARLLIYTF.

This sequence joins TRBV20-1 and TRBJ2-7; possibly TRBD1 for D (6 bases). The CDR3 runs to 13 residues. Germline CDR1 DFQATT, CDR2 SNEGSKA (reference sequence). V was cut by 6 bases and J by 2 bases, with 14 bases left in between. In DNA form, the CDR3 reads TGCAGTGCCAACCGGGACACAACCTACGAGCAGTACTTC. Its protein product is CSANRDTTYEQYF.

This clonotype was found a few times. The V gene is TRBV6-5, the J gene TRBJ2-2; the D gene could be TRBD1 or TRBD2 (5 bases each). The CDR3 contains 14 residues. Trimming shortened V by 0 bases and J by 6 bases, and 8 bases separated the two germline ends. Germline V CDR1 and CDR2: MNHEY, SVGAGI. The CDR3 nucleotides are TGTGCCAGCAGTTACTCGAGGGGTCCCGGGGAGCTGTTTTTT. Translated, it gives CASSYSRGPGELFF.

This clonotype was counted at least ten times. The genes are TRBV29-1 and TRBJ1-3, with a tentative D call TRBD1 (5 bases). This CDR3 has 14 residues. From germline, CDR1 is SQVTM and CDR2 ANQGSEA. Trimming left V 0 bases short and J 2 bases short, with 8 bases between. This CDR3 is CSVEDSGTGNTIYF. As DNA, the CDR3 is TGCAGCGTTGAAGATTCAGGGACTGGAAACACCATATATTTT. The entire variable domain, with the rest obtained from reference TRBV29-1 and TRBJ1-3, is as follows: SAVISQKPSRDICQRGTSLTIQCQVDSQVTMMFWYRQQPGQSLTLIATANQGSEATYESGFVIDKFPISRPNLTFSTLTVSNMSPEDSSIYLCSVEDSGTGNTIYFGEGSWLTVV.